The 8 T cell receptor beta chains below come from one sample, sequenced in a study of blood T cell repertoires in COVID-19. Assay: immunoSEQ multiplex PCR; the TCRdb copy retains only in-frame clones and omits some. The sample yields about 97,000 clones, around 90% seen once. The sample consisted of peripheral blood. The receptors originated from a woman in her 50s with COVID-19, enrolled during active disease.

This clone occurred a few times. V gene TRBV6-2 or TRBV6-3 combines with J gene TRBJ1-3; maybe TRBD1 (6 bases). Germline CDR1 and CDR2: MNHEY and SVGEGT. CDR3 length: 14 amino acids. The V end lost 6 bases, the J end lost 8 bases, and 17 bases lay between the germline ends. For the CDR3, the DNA is TGTGCCAGCAGCGCGACAGGTGGGGGAGACACCATATATTTT. Its protein product is CASSATGGGDTIYF.

This clone came up once. The CDR3: CATSDGSQETQYF. CDR3 in DNA: TGTGCCACCAGCGACGGGTCCCAAGAGACCCAGTACTTC. This sequence joins TRBV24-1 and TRBJ2-5; D call uncertain. This CDR3 spans 13 amino acids. Looked up from germline, CDR1 is KGHDR and CDR2 is SFDVKD. Trimming pared 7 bases from V and 1 base from J, leaving 9 bases between.

This chain links TRBV28 with TRBJ2-1; the match to TRBD2 covers 11 bases. Germline V lookup: CDR1 MDHEN, CDR2 SYDVKM. V lost 6 bases to trimming and J lost 7 bases; unmatched junction nucleotides: 8. This CDR3 spans 15 amino acids. CDR3: CASRALAGGRNEQFF. The CDR3, as DNA: TGTGCCAGCAGGGCGCTAGCGGGGGGTAGAAATGAGCAGTTCTTC.

Here the CDR3 reads CAWSGQGDQPQHF. The DNA of the CDR3 is TGTGCCTGGAGTGGACAGGGCGATCAGCCCCAGCATTTT. V is TRBV30 and J is TRBJ1-5; 7 bases match TRBD1. The germline V gene encodes CDR1 GTSNPN and CDR2 SVGIG (reference sequence). The trim removed 1 base at V and 5 bases at J, leaving 2 bases unmatched. The CDR3 covers 13 residues.

A single count supports this clone. J is TRBJ1-1 and V is TRBV7-8; 9 nucleotides line up with TRBD1. The V gene end was trimmed by 3 bases and the J gene end by 3 bases; junction bases not matched to a gene: 2. Germline V gene lookup returns CDR1 SGHVS and CDR2 FQNEAQ. The CDR3 runs 14 residues. CDR3: CASSFGQGHTEAFF. In nucleotides, the CDR3 is TGTGCCAGCAGCTTCGGACAGGGGCACACTGAAGCTTTCTTT.

The chain employs TRBV6-5 and TRBJ1-1; D is undetermined. Germline assignment: CDR1 MNHEY and CDR2 SVGAGI. The CDR3 is made up of 15 amino acids. V lost 6 bases, J lost 0 bases, and 14 bases lay in between. The CDR3 DNA is TGTGCCAGCAGACCTCCTGACACCTTGAACACTGAAGCTTTCTTT. This sequence encodes CASRPPDTLNTEAFF.

This CDR3 is CASSVEGGGAWGYTF. The CDR3 region has the DNA TGTGCCAGCAGCGTAGAAGGAGGGGGCGCCTGGGGCTACACCTTC. The chain carries TRBV9 and TRBJ1-2, with 7 bases identical to TRBD1. V was pared by 0 bases and J by 8 bases, with 10 bases of the junction left unmatched. CDR1 is SGDLS, CDR2 YYNGEE, per germline. CDR3 length: 15 amino acids.

The chain joins TRBV28 to TRBJ1-1, with a possible D match to TRBD1 (6 bases). Germline V gives CDR1 MDHEN, CDR2 SYDVKM. This CDR3 is built from 16 residues. V was shortened by 0 bases and J by 0 bases, with 11 bases between the two germline ends. Written as DNA, the CDR3 is TGTGCCAGCAGTTTATGGAGGGGACAATTGAACACTGAAGCTTTCTTT. It translates to CASSLWRGQLNTEAFF.